This T cell receptor (beta chain) was profiled in a study of cytomegalovirus exposure and HLA in healthy donors. PCR involved 60 Vbeta and 13 Jbeta primers. TCRdb's copy holds only in-frame clones and misses some; the assay was immunoSEQ multiplex PCR. The listing records 74,000 or so clones. Points on this clone: Its cognate antigen is unknown.

General study points: TCR beta V- and J-gene trimming, according to a later analysis, was linked to a missense DCLRE1C variant.

Trimming stripped 8 bases from V and 2 bases from J, with 12 bases between. The CDR3 spans 14 residues. CDR1 is MNHEY, CDR2 SMNVEV, per germline (reference sequence). This TCR was sampled from an older woman in good health and CMV-seronegative. This chain uses TRBV27 with TRBJ1-4; perhaps TRBD1 as D (5 bases). Sequences were obtained from PBMCs. Here the CDR3 DNA reads TGTGCCAGCGGACATCAGGCGACTAATGAAAAACTGTTTTTT. This sequence encodes CASGHQATNEKLFF.